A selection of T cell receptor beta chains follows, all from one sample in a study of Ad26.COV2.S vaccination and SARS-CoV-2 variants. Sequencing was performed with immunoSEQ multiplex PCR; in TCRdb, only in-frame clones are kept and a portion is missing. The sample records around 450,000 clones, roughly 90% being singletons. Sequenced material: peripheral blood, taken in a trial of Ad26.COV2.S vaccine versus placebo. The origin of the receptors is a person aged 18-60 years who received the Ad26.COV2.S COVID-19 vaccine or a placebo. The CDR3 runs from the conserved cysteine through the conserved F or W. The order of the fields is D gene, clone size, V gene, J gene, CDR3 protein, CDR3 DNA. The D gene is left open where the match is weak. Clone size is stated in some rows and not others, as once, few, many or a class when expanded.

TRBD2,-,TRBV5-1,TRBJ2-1,CASSTGLAGGLVSNEQFF,TGCGCCAGCAGCACAGGACTAGCGGGGGGGCTTGTCAGCAATGAGCAGTTCTTC
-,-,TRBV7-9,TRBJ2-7,CASSDYGQAPYEQYF,TGTGCCAGCAGCGATTACGGACAAGCACCCTACGAGCAGTACTTC
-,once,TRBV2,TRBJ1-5,CASSGSGLGNQPQHF,TGTGCCAGCAGCGGCAGTGGTCTAGGCAATCAGCCCCAGCATTTT
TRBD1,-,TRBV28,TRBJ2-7,CASRRQGAYEQYF,TGTGCCAGCAGACGACAGGGGGCCTACGAGCAGTACTTC
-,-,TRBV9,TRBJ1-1,CASSVLDTEAFF,TGTGCCAGCAGCGTGTTGGACACTGAAGCTTTCTTT
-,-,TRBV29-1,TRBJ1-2,CSVADRAGYTF,TGCAGCGTTGCCGACAGAGCTGGCTACACCTTC
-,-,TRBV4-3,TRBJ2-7,CASSQAPGGSYEQYF,TGCGCCAGCAGCCAAGCCCCAGGGGGGTCCTACGAGCAGTACTTC
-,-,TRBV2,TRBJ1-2,CASSADSGPGGYTF,TGTGCCAGCAGTGCTGATTCCGGGCCCGGTGGCTACACCTTC
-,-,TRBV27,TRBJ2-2,CASSIRVETGELFF,TGTGCCAGCAGTATAAGGGTGGAGACCGGGGAGCTGTTTTTT
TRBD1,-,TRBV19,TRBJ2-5,CASSIQGAQETQYF,TGTGCCAGTAGTATCCAGGGGGCTCAAGAGACCCAGTACTTC
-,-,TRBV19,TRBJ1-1,CASTVGSTEAFF,TGTGCCAGTACCGTGGGTAGCACTGAAGCTTTCTTT
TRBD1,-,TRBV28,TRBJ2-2,CASSQTGGVTGELFF,TGTGCCAGCAGTCAGACAGGGGGTGTGACCGGGGAGCTGTTTTTT
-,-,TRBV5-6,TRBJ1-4,CASTLLGRSFSTNEKLFF,TGTGCCAGCACCTTGCTGGGACGGAGCTTTTCAACTAATGAAAAACTGTTTTTT
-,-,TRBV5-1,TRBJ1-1,CASSLGPRDTEAFF,TGCGCCTCCTCACTGGGGCCTCGTGACACTGAAGCTTTCTTT
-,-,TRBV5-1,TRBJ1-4,CASSFGAQEKLFF,TGCGCCAGCAGCTTCGGCGCGCAGGAAAAACTGTTTTTT
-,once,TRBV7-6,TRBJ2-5,CASSLVTAERWEETQYF,TGTGCCAGCAGCTTAGTAACGGCGGAAAGATGGGAAGAGACCCAGTACTTC
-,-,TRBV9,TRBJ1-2,CASNQPNYGYTF,TGTGCCAGCAACCAGCCCAACTATGGCTACACCTTC
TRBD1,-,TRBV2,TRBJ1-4,CASSTVRDRRPGQLFF,TGTGCCAGCAGTACAGTCCGGGACAGGCGACCCGGCCAACTGTTTTTT
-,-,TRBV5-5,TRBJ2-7,CASSFEGTVSYEQYF,TGTGCCAGCAGCTTCGAAGGTACGGTGTCCTACGAGCAGTACTTC
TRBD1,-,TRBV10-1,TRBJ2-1,CASSVSGQVYNEQFF,TGCGCCAGCAGTGTGTCCGGACAGGTATACAATGAGCAGTTCTTC
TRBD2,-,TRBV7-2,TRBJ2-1,CASSLDIGGYNEQFF,TGTGCCAGCAGCTTAGACATCGGGGGGTACAATGAGCAGTTCTTC
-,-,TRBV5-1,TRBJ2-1,CASSSGSRPLGEQFF,TGCGCCAGCAGCTCGGGGTCCCGCCCTCTCGGAGAGCAGTTCTTC
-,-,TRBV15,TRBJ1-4,CATSRDHGGNEKLFF,TGTGCCACCAGCAGAGATCATGGGGGCAATGAAAAACTGTTTTTT
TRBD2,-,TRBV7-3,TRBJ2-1,CASSLEGLVYNEQFF,TGTGCCAGCAGCTTAGAGGGACTAGTCTACAATGAGCAGTTCTTC
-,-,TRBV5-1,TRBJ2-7,CASSLDSFLDEQYF,TGCGCCAGCAGCTTGGACAGTTTCCTCGACGAGCAGTACTTC
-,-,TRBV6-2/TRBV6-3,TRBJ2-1,CASSYSTGAYNEQFF,TGTGCCAGCAGTTACTCGACTGGGGCCTACAATGAGCAGTTCTTC
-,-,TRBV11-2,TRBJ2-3,CASSLPGGTTQDTQYF,TGTGCCAGCAGCCTACCCGGAGGAACCACACAGGATACGCAGTATTTT
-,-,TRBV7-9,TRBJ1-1,CASSFLGQPNTEAFF,TGTGCCAGCAGCTTTCTCGGACAGCCGAACACTGAAGCTTTCTTT
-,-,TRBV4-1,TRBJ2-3,CASSLEPGRGFSDTQYF,TGCGCCAGCAGCCTAGAGCCGGGCAGGGGATTCTCAGATACGCAGTATTTT
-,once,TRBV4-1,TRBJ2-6,CASSQVSSEVRSGANVLTF,TGCGCCAGCAGCCAAGTTTCGTCAGAAGTTCGCTCTGGGGCCAACGTCCTGACTTTC
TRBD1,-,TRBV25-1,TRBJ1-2,CASRFPGTGTGGYTF,TGTGCCAGCAGATTTCCCGGGACAGGGACGGGTGGCTACACCTTC
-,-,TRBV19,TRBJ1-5,CASSTITRNSNQPQHF,TGTGCCAGTAGTACCATCACCAGAAATAGCAATCAGCCCCAGCATTTT
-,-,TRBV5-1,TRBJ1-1,CASSSGGQMNTEAFF,TGCGCCAGCAGCAGTGGCGGGCAGATGAACACTGAAGCTTTCTTT
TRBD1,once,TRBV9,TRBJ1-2,CASSDHRGLSGYGYTF,TGTGCCAGCAGTGACCACAGGGGGCTAAGCGGCTATGGCTACACCTTC
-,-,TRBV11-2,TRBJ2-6,CASSLQTFGANVLTF,TGTGCCAGCAGCCTCCAGACGTTCGGGGCCAACGTCCTGACTTTC
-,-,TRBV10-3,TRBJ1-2,CAISEGGDYGYTF,TGTGCCATCAGTGAAGGGGGAGACTATGGCTACACCTTC
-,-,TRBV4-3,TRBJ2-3,CASSHTNTDTQYF,TGCGCCAGCAGCCATACTAACACAGATACGCAGTATTTT
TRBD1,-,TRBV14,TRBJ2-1,CASSQDVTGSYNEQFF,TGTGCCAGCAGCCAAGATGTGACAGGGTCCTACAATGAGCAGTTCTTC
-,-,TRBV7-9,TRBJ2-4,CASSLAGSLGGQNGIQYF,TGTGCCAGCAGCTTAGCGGGGAGTTTGGGGGGACAGAATGGCATTCAGTACTTC
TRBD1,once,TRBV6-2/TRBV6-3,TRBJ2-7,CASTPKGQPSYEQYF,TGTGCCAGCACCCCCAAGGGACAGCCATCCTACGAGCAGTACTTC
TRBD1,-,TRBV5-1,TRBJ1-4,CASSLAPGQGPEKLFF,TGCGCCAGCAGCTTGGCTCCGGGACAGGGGCCTGAAAAACTGTTTTTT
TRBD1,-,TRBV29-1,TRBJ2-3,CSVGDRVTTDTQYF,TGCAGCGTGGGTGACAGGGTAACCACAGATACGCAGTATTTT
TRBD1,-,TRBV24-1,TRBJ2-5,CATSDLPDDRDKETQYF,TGTGCCACCAGTGATTTGCCTGATGACAGGGACAAAGAGACCCAGTACTTC
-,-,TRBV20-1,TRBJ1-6,CSASFTSNSPLHF,TGCAGTGCTAGTTTTACTTCCAATTCACCCCTCCACTTT
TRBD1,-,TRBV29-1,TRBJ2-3,CSAAGARQGWNTQYF,TGCAGCGCCGCTGGGGCACGACAGGGATGGAATACGCAGTATTTT
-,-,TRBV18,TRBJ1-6,CASSDDNSPLHF,TGTGCCAGCTCGGACGATAATTCACCCCTCCACTTT
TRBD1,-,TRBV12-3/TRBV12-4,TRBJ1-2,CASSSDRARGYTF,TGTGCCAGCAGTTCAGACAGGGCTCGAGGCTACACCTTC
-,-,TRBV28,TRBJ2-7,CASSLRGGEQYF,TGTGCCAGCAGTTTGAGAGGGGGCGAGCAGTACTTC
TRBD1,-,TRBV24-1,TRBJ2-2,CATSDKDRGRDTGELFF,TGTGCCACCAGTGATAAGGACAGGGGGCGCGACACCGGGGAGCTGTTTTTT
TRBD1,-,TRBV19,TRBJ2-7,CASSLETGGFYEQYF,TGTGCCAGTAGTTTGGAGACAGGGGGCTTTTACGAGCAGTACTTC
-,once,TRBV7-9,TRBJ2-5,CASSLYQETQYF,TGTGCCAGCAGCTTATATCAAGAGACCCAGTACTTC
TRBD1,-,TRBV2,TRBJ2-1,CASRFERTGRDNEQFF,TGTGCCAGCAGGTTCGAAAGGACAGGCCGGGACAATGAGCAGTTCTTC
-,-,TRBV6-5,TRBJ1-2,CASSYGRPANYGYTF,TGTGCCAGCAGTTATGGGCGGCCAGCTAACTATGGCTACACCTTC
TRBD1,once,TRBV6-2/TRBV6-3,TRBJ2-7,CASSRDSTYEQYF,TGTGCCAGCAGTCGGGACAGCACCTACGAGCAGTACTTC
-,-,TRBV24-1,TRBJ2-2,CATSEGSRIDTGELFF,TGTGCCACCAGTGAGGGGTCCCGAATAGACACCGGGGAGCTGTTTTTT